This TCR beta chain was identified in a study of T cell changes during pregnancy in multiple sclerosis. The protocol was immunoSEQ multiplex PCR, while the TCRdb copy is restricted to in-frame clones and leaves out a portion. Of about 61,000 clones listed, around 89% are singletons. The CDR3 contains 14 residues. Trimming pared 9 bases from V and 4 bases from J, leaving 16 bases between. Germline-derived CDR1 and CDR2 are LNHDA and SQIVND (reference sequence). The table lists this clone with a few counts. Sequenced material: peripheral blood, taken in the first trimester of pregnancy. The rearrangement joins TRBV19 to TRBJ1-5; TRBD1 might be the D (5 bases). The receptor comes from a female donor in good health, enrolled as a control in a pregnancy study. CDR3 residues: CASQSGKGNQPQHF. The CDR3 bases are TGTGCCAGCCAATCCGGAAAGGGGAATCAGCCCCAGCATTTT.